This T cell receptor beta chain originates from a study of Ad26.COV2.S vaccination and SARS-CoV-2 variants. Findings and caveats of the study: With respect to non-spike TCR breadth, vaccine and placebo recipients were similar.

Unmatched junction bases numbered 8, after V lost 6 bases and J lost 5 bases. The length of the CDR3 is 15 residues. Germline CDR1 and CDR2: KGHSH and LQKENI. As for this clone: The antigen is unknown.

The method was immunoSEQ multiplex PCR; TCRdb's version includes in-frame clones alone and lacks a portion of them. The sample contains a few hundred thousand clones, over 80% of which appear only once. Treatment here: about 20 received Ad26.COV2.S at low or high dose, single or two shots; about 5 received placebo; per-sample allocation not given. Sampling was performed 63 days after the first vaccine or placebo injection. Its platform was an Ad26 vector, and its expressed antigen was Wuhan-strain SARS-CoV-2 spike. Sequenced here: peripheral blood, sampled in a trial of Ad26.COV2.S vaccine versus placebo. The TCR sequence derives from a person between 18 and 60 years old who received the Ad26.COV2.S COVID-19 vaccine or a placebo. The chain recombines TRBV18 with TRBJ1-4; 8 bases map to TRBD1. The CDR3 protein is CASSRGQGTNEKLFF. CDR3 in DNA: TGTGCCAGCTCCCGCGGACAGGGCACAAATGAAAAACTGTTTTTT.